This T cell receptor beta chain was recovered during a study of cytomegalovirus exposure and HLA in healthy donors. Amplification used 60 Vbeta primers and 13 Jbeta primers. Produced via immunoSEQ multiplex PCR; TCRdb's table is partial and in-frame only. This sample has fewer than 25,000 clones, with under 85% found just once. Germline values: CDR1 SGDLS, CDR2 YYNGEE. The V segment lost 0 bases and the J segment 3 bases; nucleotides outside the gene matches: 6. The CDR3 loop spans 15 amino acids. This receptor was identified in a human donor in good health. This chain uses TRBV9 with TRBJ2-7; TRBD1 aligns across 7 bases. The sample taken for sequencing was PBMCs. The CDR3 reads CASSVGDNRGYEQYF. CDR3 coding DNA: TGTGCCAGCAGCGTAGGAGATAACAGGGGCTACGAGCAGTACTTC.